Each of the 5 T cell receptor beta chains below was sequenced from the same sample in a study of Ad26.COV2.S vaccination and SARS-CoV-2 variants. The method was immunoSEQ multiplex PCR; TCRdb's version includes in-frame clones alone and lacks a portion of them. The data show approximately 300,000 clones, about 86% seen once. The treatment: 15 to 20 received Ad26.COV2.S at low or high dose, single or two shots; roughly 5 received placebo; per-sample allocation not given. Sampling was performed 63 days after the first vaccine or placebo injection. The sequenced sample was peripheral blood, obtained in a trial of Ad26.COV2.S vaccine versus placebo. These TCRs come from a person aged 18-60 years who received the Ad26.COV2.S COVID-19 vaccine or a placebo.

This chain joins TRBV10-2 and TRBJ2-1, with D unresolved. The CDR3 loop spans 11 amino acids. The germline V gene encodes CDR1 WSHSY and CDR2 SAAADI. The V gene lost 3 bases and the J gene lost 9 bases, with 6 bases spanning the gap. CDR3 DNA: TGCGCCAGCAGTGAACTGGGTGAGCAGTTCTTC. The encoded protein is CASSELGEQFF.

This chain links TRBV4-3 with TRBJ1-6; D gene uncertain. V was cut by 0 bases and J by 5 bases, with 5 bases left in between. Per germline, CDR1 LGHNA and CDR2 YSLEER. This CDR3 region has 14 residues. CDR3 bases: TGCGCCAGCAGCCAAGAAGCGGATAATTCACCCCTCCACTTT. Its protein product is CASSQEADNSPLHF.

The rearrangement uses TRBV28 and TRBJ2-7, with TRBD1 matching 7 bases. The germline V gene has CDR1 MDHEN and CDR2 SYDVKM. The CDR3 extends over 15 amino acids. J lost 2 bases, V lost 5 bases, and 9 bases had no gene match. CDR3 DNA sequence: TGTGCCAGCAGTCCCCAACACAGGGGTACCTACGAGCAGTACTTC. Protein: CASSPQHRGTYEQYF.

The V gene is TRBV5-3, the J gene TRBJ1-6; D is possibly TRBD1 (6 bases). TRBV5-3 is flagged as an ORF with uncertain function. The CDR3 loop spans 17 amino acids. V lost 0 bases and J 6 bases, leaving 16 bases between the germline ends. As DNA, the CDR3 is TGTGCCAGAAGCTTGGCCTCAGGGGACCGATGTAATTCACCCCTCCACTTT. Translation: CARSLASGDRCNSPLHF.

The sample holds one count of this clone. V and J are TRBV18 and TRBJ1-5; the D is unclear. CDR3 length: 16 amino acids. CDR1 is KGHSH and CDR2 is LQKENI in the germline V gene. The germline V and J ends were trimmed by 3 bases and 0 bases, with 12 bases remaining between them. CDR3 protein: CASSPSDVYSNQPQHF. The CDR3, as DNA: TGTGCCAGCTCACCTTCGGACGTATATAGCAATCAGCCCCAGCATTTT.